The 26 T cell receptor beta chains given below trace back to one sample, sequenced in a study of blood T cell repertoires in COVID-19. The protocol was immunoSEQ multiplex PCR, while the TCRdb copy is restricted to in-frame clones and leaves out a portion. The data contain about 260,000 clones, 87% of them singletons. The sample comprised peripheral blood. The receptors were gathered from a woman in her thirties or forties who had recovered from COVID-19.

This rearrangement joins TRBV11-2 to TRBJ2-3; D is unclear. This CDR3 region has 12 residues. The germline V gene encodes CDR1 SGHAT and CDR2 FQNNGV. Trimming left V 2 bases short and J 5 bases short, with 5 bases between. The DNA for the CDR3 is TGTGCCAGCAGCTTATCAGGAGATACGCAGTATTTT. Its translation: CASSLSGDTQYF.

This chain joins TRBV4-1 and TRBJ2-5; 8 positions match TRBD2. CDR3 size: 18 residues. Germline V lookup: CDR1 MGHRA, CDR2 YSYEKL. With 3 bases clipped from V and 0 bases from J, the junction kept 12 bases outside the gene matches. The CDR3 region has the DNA TGCGCCAGCAGCCAGCTCCGCGCTAGCGGGCTGTACCAAGAGACCCAGTACTTC. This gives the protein CASSQLRASGLYQETQYF.

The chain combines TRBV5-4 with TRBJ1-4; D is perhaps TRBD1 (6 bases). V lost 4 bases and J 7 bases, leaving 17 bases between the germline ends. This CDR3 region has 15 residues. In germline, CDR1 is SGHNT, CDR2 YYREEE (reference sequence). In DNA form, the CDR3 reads TGTGCCAGCAGCGCGATCGGAGGGGGGGGTGAAAAACTGTTTTTT. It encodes CASSAIGGGGEKLFF.

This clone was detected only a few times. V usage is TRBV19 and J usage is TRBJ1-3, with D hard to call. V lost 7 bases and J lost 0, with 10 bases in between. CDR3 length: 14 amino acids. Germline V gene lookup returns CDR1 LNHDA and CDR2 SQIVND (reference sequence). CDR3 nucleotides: TGTGCCAGTACCTCAATGAGCTCTGGAAACACCATATATTTT. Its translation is CASTSMSSGNTIYF.

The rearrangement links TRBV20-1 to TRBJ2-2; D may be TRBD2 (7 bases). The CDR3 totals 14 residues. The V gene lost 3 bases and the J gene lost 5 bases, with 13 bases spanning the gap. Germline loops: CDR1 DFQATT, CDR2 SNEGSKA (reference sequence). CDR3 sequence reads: CSASRGAITGELFF. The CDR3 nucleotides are TGCAGTGCTAGTCGGGGGGCGATAACCGGGGAGCTGTTTTTT.

CDR3 in amino acids: CASSVGAAGTYNEQFF. DNA for the CDR3: TGTGCCAGCAGCGTGGGGGCTGCTGGCACCTACAATGAGCAGTTCTTC. V gene TRBV5-4 combines with J gene TRBJ2-1; maybe TRBD1 (6 bases). The germline V gene encodes CDR1 SGHNT and CDR2 YYREEE (reference sequence). The CDR3 has 16 residues. V shed 4 bases and J shed 2 bases, with 16 bases lying between them.

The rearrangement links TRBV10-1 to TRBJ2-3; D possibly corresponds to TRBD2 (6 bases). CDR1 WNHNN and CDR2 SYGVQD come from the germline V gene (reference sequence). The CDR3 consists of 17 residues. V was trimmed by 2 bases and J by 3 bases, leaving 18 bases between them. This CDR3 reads CASSETRGSGITDTQYF. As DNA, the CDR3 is TGCGCCAGCAGTGAGACCCGGGGTAGCGGAATAACAGATACGCAGTATTTT.

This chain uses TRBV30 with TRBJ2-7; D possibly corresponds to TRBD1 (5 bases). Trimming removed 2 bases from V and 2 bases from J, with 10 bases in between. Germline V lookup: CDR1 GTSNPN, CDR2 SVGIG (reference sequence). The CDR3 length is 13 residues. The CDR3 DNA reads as TGTGCCTGGAGTAGGGGCGGCCCCTACGAGCAGTACTTC. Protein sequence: CAWSRGGPYEQYF.

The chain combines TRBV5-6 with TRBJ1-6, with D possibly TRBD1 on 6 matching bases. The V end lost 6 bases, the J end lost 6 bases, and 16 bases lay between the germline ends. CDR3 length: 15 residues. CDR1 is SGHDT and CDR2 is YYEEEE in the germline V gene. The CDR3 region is CASTHIGQSNSPLHF. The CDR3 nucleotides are TGTGCCAGCACCCATATAGGACAGAGTAATTCACCCCTCCACTTT.

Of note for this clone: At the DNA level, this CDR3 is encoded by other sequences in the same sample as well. Written as DNA, the CDR3 is TGTGCCAGCAGTTTCCTACCAGATACGCAGTATTTT. Its translation is CASSFLPDTQYF. J is TRBJ2-3 and V is TRBV12-3 or TRBV12-4; no reliable D call. V lost 3 bases to trimming and J lost 4 bases, with 5 bases between them. The CDR3 sequence is 12 residues long.

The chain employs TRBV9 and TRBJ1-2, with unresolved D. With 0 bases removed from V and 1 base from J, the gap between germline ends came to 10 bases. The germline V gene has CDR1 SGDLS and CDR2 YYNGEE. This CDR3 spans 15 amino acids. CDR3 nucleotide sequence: TGTGCCAGCAGCGTAGTAGGAGGTGGTAACTATGGCTACACCTTC. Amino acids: CASSVVGGGNYGYTF.

The CDR3: CASSQDMRDNNQPQHF. In nucleotides, the CDR3 is TGCGCCAGCAGCCAAGACATGAGGGACAACAATCAGCCCCAGCATTTT. The rearrangement links TRBV4-1 to TRBJ1-5; D might be TRBD1 (6 bases). V dropped 0 bases and J dropped 3 bases, with 12 bases sitting between them. In germline, CDR1 is MGHRA, CDR2 YSYEKL. The CDR3 totals 16 residues.

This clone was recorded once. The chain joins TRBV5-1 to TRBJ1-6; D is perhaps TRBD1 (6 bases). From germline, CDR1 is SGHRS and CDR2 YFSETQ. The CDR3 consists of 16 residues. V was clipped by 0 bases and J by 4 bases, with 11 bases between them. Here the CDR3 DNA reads TGCGCCAGCAGCTTGGGGGGCAGGGGATATAATTCACCCCTCCACTTT. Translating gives CASSLGGRGYNSPLHF.

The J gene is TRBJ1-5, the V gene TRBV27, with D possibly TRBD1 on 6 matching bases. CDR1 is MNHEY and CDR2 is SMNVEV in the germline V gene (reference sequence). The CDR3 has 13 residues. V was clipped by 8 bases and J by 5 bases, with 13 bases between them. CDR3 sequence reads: CASATEGDQPQHF. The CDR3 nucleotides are TGTGCCAGCGCGACAGAGGGGGATCAGCCCCAGCATTTT.

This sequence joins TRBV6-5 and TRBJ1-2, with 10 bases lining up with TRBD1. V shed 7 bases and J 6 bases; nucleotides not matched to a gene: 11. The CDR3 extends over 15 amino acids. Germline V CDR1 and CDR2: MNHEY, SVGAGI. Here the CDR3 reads CASKAPWTGGNGYTF. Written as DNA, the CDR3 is TGTGCCAGCAAGGCCCCGTGGACAGGGGGGAATGGCTACACCTTC.

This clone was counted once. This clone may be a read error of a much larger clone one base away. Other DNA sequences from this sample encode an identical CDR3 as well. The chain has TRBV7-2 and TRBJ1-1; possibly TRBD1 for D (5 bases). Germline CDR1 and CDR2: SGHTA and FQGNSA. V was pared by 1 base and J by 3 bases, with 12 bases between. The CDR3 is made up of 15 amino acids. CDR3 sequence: CASSLGGGGDTEAFF. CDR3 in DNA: TGTGCCAGCAGCTTAGGGGGGGGAGGCGACACTGAAGCTTTCTTT.

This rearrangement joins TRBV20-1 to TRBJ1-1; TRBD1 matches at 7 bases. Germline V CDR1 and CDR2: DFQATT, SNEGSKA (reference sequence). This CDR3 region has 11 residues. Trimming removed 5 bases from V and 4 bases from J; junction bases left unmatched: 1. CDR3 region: CSADRATEAFF. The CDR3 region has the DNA TGCAGTGCTGACAGGGCCACTGAAGCTTTCTTT.

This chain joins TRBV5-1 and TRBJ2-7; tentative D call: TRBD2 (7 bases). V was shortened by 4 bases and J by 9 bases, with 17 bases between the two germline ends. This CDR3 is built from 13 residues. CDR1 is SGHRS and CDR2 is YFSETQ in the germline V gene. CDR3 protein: CASSRGAGDSQYF. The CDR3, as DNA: TGCGCCAGCAGCCGGGGGGCTGGGGATTCGCAGTACTTC.

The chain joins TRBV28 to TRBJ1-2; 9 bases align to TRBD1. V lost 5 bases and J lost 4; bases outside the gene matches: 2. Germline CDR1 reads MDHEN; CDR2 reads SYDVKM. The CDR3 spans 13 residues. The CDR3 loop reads CASSRDRAYGYTF. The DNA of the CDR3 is TGTGCCAGCAGTCGGGACAGGGCCTATGGCTACACCTTC.

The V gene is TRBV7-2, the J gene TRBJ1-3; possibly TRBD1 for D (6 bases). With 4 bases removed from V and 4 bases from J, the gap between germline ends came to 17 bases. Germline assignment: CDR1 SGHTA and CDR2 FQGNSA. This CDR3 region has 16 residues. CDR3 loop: CASSSLHRARGNTIYF. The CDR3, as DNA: TGTGCCAGCAGCTCCTTACACAGGGCTCGCGGAAACACCATATATTTT.

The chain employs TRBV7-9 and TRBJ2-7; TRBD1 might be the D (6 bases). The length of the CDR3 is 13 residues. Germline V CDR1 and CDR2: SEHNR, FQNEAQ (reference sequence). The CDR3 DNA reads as TGTGCAGTGACCAGGGGCGATTCCTACGAGCAGTACTTC. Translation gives CAVTRGDSYEQYF.

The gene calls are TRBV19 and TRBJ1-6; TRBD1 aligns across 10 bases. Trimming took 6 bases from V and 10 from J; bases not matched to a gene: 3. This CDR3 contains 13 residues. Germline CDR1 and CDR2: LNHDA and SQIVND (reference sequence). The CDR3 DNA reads TGTGCCAGTAGGGACAGGGGGGGATCACCCCTCCACTTT. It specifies CASRDRGGSPLHF.

CDR3 coding DNA: TGTGCCAGCACCCCCTGGGGACAGGAGAACTCCTACGAGCAGTACTTC. This sequence encodes CASTPWGQENSYEQYF. J is TRBJ2-7 and V is TRBV2, with TRBD1 matching 8 bases. Trimming took 7 bases from V and 0 from J; bases not matched to a gene: 11. Germline V CDR1 and CDR2: SNHLY, FYNNEI. The CDR3 consists of 16 residues.

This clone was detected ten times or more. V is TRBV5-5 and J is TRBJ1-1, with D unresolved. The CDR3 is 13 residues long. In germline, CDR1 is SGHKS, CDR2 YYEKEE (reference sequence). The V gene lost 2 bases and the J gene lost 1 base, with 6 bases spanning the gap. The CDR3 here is CASSFGANTEAFF. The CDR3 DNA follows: TGTGCCAGCAGCTTTGGAGCGAACACTGAAGCTTTCTTT.

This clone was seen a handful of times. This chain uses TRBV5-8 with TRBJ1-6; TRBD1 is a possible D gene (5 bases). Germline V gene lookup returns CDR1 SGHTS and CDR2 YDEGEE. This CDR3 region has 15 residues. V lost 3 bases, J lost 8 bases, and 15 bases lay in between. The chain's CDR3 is CASSSVGGTDSPLHF. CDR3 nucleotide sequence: TGTGCCAGCAGCTCCGTGGGAGGGACTGATTCACCCCTCCACTTT.

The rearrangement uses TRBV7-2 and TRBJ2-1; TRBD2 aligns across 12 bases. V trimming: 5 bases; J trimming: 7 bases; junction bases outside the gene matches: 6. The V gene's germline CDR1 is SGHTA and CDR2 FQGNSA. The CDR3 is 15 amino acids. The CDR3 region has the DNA TGTGCCAGCAGCATCGGACTAGCGGGGTTTAATGAGCAGTTCTTC. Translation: CASSIGLAGFNEQFF.